This T cell receptor beta chain was sequenced for a study of T cell changes during pregnancy in multiple sclerosis. This CDR3 is built from 16 residues. V gave up 0 bases and J gave up 7 bases; unmatched junction bases: 9. The germline V gene encodes CDR1 SGDLS and CDR2 YYNGEE. Clones were read by immunoSEQ multiplex PCR, and TCRdb kept only the in-frame ones, dropping some. The table shows 65,000 to 85,000 clones, with 85% to 95% occurring only once. This clonotype originated in a female donor with multiple sclerosis, enrolled in a pregnancy study. The material sequenced was CD4+ T cells from peripheral blood mononuclear cells, taken after pregnancy. The chain is built from TRBV9 and TRBJ2-3; 9 bases agree with TRBD2. The CDR3 reads CASSVDPSGTGNTQYF. The CDR3 DNA follows: TGTGCCAGCAGCGTAGACCCTAGCGGGACGGGGAATACGCAGTATTTT.